This TCR beta chain derives from a study of blood T cell repertoires in COVID-19. Study overall: Samples of COVID-19 (acute and convalescent) were obtained from the United States, Italy and Spain. Sources were T cells, B-cell-depleted T cells, or PBMCs; the material itself was cDNA or gDNA.

The J segment lost 7 bases and the V segment lost 5 bases, leaving 4 bases of the junction unmatched. This CDR3 comprises 14 residues. Germline V CDR1 and CDR2: MNHEY, SVGEGT. Under the authors' procedure: By means of reference gene primer amplification, nucleated cell counts were estimated. TCRdb's table, derived via immunoSEQ multiplex PCR, lists solely in-frame clones and lacks some. D and trimming were read from the DNA, whereas the V and J calls and clone size are those reported in that table. The repertoire includes about 330,000 clones, around 92% of them detected once, and 5% to 7% sits in the top ten.

The clonotype was recovered from a man between 18 and 35 years old who had recovered from COVID-19. The V and J genes are TRBV6-2 or TRBV6-3 and TRBJ2-1; 11 bases agree with TRBD2. The sequenced sample was peripheral blood. The CDR3 spells CASSRTSGYNEQFF. The DNA for the CDR3 is TGTGCCAGCAGTCGGACTAGCGGGTATAATGAGCAGTTCTTC.